Ten or more counts support the clone carrying this TCR beta chain. Its target is not known. This record comes from a study of T-cell memory formation after mild COVID-19. In the study overall: Each donor largely had its own TCR clusters.

TCRdb re-derived calls from the 5' RACE reads in MiXCR, one entry per CDR3 protein. The top ten clones hold roughly a fifth of a sample with over 300,000 distinct CDR3 sequences, around a fifth of them seen once. Study results and caveats: Researchers could not confirm that second-wave clones peaking on day 37 targeted SARS-CoV-2.

The CDR3 runs to 17 residues. V lost 0 bases, J lost 5 bases, and 17 bases lay in between. This TCR was sampled from a man aged 18-30 years who had mild COVID-19 (a few samples of this study predate the infection). Cell type and time point are not known. Sequencing was performed on PBMCs or a T cell subset sorted from them (not recorded which). The V gene is TRBV23-1, the J gene TRBJ2-1, with a weak D call TRBD2 (5 bases). TRBV23-1 counts as an open reading frame of uncertain function. CDR3 protein: CASSQSPEDCPHNEQFF. The CDR3 DNA follows: TGCGCCAGCAGTCAATCCCCGGAGGATTGCCCCCACAATGAGCAGTTCTTC.